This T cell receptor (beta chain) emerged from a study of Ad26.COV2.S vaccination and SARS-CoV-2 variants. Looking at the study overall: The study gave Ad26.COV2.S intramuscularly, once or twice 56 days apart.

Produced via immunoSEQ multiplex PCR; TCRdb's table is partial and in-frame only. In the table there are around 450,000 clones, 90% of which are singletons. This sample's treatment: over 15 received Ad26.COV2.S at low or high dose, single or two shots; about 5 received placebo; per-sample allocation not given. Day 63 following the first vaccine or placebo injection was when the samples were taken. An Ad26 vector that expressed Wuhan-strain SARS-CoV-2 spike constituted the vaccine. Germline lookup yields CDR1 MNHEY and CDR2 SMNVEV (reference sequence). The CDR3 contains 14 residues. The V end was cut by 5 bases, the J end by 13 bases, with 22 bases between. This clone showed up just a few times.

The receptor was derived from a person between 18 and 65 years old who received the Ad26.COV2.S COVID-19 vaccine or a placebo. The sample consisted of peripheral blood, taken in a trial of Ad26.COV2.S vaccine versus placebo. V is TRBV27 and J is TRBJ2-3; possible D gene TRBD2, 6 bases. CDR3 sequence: CASSPPSSPEGKYF. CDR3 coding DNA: TGTGCCAGCAGTCCACCATCCTCCCCGGAGGGGAAGTATTTT.